This T cell receptor (beta chain) comes out of a study of blood T cell repertoires in COVID-19. Turning to the study itself: Sites across the United States, Italy and Spain contributed samples from acute and convalescent COVID-19. In each case, the material was cDNA or gDNA derived from T cells, B-cell-depleted T cells, or PBMCs.

Original methodology: It was from reference gene primer amplification that nucleated cell counts were estimated. Generated by immunoSEQ multiplex PCR, the TCRdb table keeps only in-frame clones and is missing some. The V and J calls and clone size come from that table; D and trimming were worked out from the DNA. The data show more than 200,000 clones, around 88% seen once. The germline CDR1 and CDR2 sequences are SGHKS and YYEKEE (reference sequence). CDR3 size: 14 residues. V lost 4 bases and J 1 base, leaving 11 bases between the germline ends. This receptor was obtained from a man between 25 and 39 years old with active or convalescent COVID-19. Sequences were obtained from peripheral blood. The genes are TRBV5-5 and TRBJ1-1, with TRBD1 as a possible D gene (6 bases). The CDR3: CASSLLQGNTEAFF. The CDR3, as DNA: TGTGCCAGCAGCCTACTACAGGGGAACACTGAAGCTTTCTTT.